Below, 26 T cell receptor beta chains from the same sample are listed, as sequenced in a study of blood T cell repertoires in COVID-19. Assay used: immunoSEQ multiplex PCR; TCRdb lists only in-frame clones, some missing. The sample records 200,000 to 250,000 clones, around 86% being singletons. Sequencing was done on a sample of PBMCs or T cells enriched from blood (not recorded which). The receptors originated from a woman aged 50 to 60 who had recovered from COVID-19.

V is TRBV10-1 and J is TRBJ2-2; a weak D match, TRBD1 (5 bases). The V gene's germline CDR1 is WNHNN and CDR2 SYGVQD (reference sequence). Trimming left V 3 bases short and J 6 bases short, with 14 bases between. CDR3 length: 15 amino acids. The CDR3 loop is CASSDGRVVAGELFF. CDR3 sequence (DNA): TGCGCCAGCAGTGACGGCAGGGTGGTAGCCGGGGAGCTGTTTTTT.

The rearrangement joins TRBV7-2 to TRBJ1-1; possibly TRBD1 for D (6 bases). Germline CDR1 reads SGHTA; CDR2 reads FQGNSA. V was cut by 1 base and J by 1 base, with 16 bases left in between. This CDR3 is built from 17 residues. CDR3 amino acids: CASSLGAGVGSNTEAFF. The CDR3 bases are TGTGCCAGCAGCTTAGGCGCAGGGGTAGGGTCGAACACTGAAGCTTTCTTT.

J is TRBJ2-7 and V is TRBV5-4, with 13 bases fitting TRBD2. The V gene's germline CDR1 is SGHNT and CDR2 YYREEE (reference sequence). The CDR3 sequence is 16 residues long. J lost 4 bases, V lost 0 bases, and 4 bases had no gene match. CDR3 sequence: CASSLGLAGGSYEQYF. Written as DNA, the CDR3 is TGTGCCAGCAGCTTGGGACTAGCGGGAGGATCATACGAGCAGTACTTC.

The chain couples TRBV18 to TRBJ1-3, with no clear D. With 8 bases removed from V and 0 bases from J, the gap between germline ends came to 8 bases. Germline V lookup: CDR1 KGHSH, CDR2 LQKENI. CDR3 length equals 13 residues. This chain's CDR3 is CASNPGSGNTIYF. DNA for the CDR3: TGTGCCAGCAACCCGGGCTCTGGAAACACCATATATTTT.

This chain uses TRBV28 with TRBJ1-3, with D possibly matching TRBD1 (6 bases). This CDR3 region has 13 residues. The germline V and J ends were trimmed by 5 bases and 4 bases, with 9 bases remaining between them. Germline loops: CDR1 MDHEN, CDR2 SYDVKM. CDR3 sequence reads: CASSKGTGNTIYF. For the CDR3, the DNA is TGTGCCAGCAGTAAGGGGACAGGAAACACCATATATTTT.

The table lists this clone with a count of one. The V call is TRBV9, the J call TRBJ2-1; maybe TRBD2 (6 bases). The CDR3 length is 15 residues. Trimming stripped 0 bases from V and 4 bases from J, with 11 bases between. Germline V gives CDR1 SGDLS, CDR2 YYNGEE. Here the CDR3 reads CASSVDSGPYNEQFF. The CDR3 DNA is TGTGCCAGCAGCGTAGACAGCGGGCCATACAATGAGCAGTTCTTC.

This clone was picked up a small number of times. The chain couples TRBV10-1 to TRBJ2-7; 8 bases match TRBD2. Germline V gene data show CDR1 as WNHNN and CDR2 as SYGVQD (reference sequence). The CDR3 runs to 13 residues. J lost 7 bases, V lost 4 bases, and 6 bases had no gene match. CDR3 DNA: TGCGCCAGCAGTGGTGCGGGGGGTGGTGAGCAGTACTTC. This codes for CASSGAGGGEQYF.

This clone was seen a handful of times. The V gene is TRBV7-3, the J gene TRBJ1-1; TRBD1 agrees at 7 bases. The junction had 1 base not matched to a gene; V was cut back by 2 bases and J by 1 base. The CDR3 loop spans 14 amino acids. In germline, CDR1 is SGHTA, CDR2 FQGTGA. DNA of the CDR3: TGTGCCAGCAGCTTATCAGGGGGGAACACTGAAGCTTTCTTT. The encoded protein is CASSLSGGNTEAFF.

The chain combines TRBV5-4 with TRBJ2-3; maybe TRBD1 (6 bases). This CDR3 is 15 amino acids long. Germline CDR1 and CDR2: SGHNT and YYREEE (reference sequence). V shed 4 bases and J shed 6 bases, with 18 bases lying between them. CDR3 DNA sequence: TGTGCCAGCAGCACGGGACACCTAGGTGGTGATACGCAGTATTTT. This encodes CASSTGHLGGDTQYF.

The CDR3 nucleotides are TGTGCCAGCAGCCGGGACTTAGGGACTGAAAAACTGTTTTTT. Translation gives CASSRDLGTEKLFF. The chain recombines TRBV7-9 with TRBJ1-4; D perhaps matches TRBD1 (5 bases). Germline assignment: CDR1 SEHNR and CDR2 FQNEAQ (reference sequence). The CDR3 has 14 residues. V gave up 5 bases and J gave up 7 bases, with 14 bases separating them.

This clone has just one count. The genes are TRBV2 and TRBJ2-3, with 7 bases fitting TRBD2. CDR1 SNHLY and CDR2 FYNNEI come from the germline V gene. This CDR3 has 15 residues. V trimming: 5 bases; J trimming: 0 bases; junction bases outside the gene matches: 5. The CDR3 DNA reads TGTGCCAGCAGTAAAGAGCGGGGTAGCACAGATACGCAGTATTTT. This translates into CASSKERGSTDTQYF.

The chain joins TRBV7-3 to TRBJ2-7; TRBD1 matches 8 bases. Germline V CDR1 and CDR2: SGHTA, FQGTGA. The CDR3 extends over 13 amino acids. Trimming took 3 bases from V and 6 from J; bases not matched to a gene: 4. In DNA form, the CDR3 reads TGTGCCAGCAGCTTCAGGGGGCCGGGCGAGCAGTACTTC. Encoded protein: CASSFRGPGEQYF.

This chain links TRBV7-6 with TRBJ2-3; 9 bases fit TRBD2. This CDR3 has 16 amino acids. Looked up from germline, CDR1 is SGHVS and CDR2 is FNYEAQ. The V segment lost 4 bases and the J segment 5 bases; nucleotides outside the gene matches: 10. DNA of the CDR3: TGTGCCAGCAGCTCCGTTGCGGGGGGGCTAGTAGATACGCAGTATTTT. This codes for CASSSVAGGLVDTQYF.

The rearrangement uses TRBV7-3 and TRBJ1-4; TRBD1 matches 7 bases. V shed 0 bases and J 3 bases; nucleotides not matched to a gene: 1. The CDR3 is 15 residues long. Germline V gene sequence: CDR1 SGHTA, CDR2 FQGTGA. The CDR3 loop reads CASSLTGGPNEKLFF. DNA for the CDR3: TGTGCCAGCAGCTTAACAGGGGGCCCTAATGAAAAACTGTTTTTT.

The chain combines TRBV9 with TRBJ1-3; no definite D call. With 0 bases removed from V and 3 bases from J, the gap between germline ends came to 10 bases. This CDR3 is built from 15 residues. Germline assignment: CDR1 SGDLS and CDR2 YYNGEE. This CDR3 is CASSVAGGYGNTIYF. Here the CDR3 DNA reads TGTGCCAGCAGCGTAGCTGGCGGGTATGGAAACACCATATATTTT.

The chain joins TRBV24-1 to TRBJ1-2; a possible D gene is TRBD1 (5 bases). The CDR3 sequence is 14 residues long. CDR1 and CDR2 from the germline V gene are KGHDR and SFDVKD. The V end lost 4 bases, the J end lost 8 bases, and 16 bases lay between the germline ends. The CDR3 nucleotides read TGTGCCACCAGTGACCGGCGGAGGGGCCGGGGCTACACCTTC. This sequence encodes CATSDRRRGRGYTF.

The rearrangement uses TRBV3-1 (or the pseudogene TRBV3-2) and TRBJ1-5, with 7 nucleotides matching TRBD1. The CDR3 sequence is 19 residues long. V shed 5 bases, J shed 0 bases, and the junction held 16 bases outside the gene matches. CDR1 is LGHDT, CDR2 YNNKEL, per germline (reference sequence). CDR3 bases: TGTGCCAGCAGCGCAGATCCTGACAGGGTAGATTATAGCAATCAGCCCCAGCATTTT. Translated: CASSADPDRVDYSNQPQHF.

The rearrangement links TRBV6-2 or TRBV6-3 to TRBJ1-5; TRBD1 aligns across 8 bases. Germline CDR1 reads MNHEY; CDR2 reads SVGEGT. CDR3 length equals 14 residues. The ends lost 5 bases at V and 6 bases at J; junction bases unmatched: 6. CDR3: CASSRQGSGQPQHF. CDR3 nucleotides: TGTGCCAGCAGTAGACAGGGGTCGGGTCAGCCCCAGCATTTT.

The chain recombines TRBV7-9 with TRBJ1-1; 7 bases map to TRBD1. This CDR3 contains 14 residues. After removal of 5 bases from V and 3 bases from J, the junction contained 6 bases not matched to a gene. Germline V CDR1 and CDR2: SEHNR, FQNEAQ (reference sequence). CDR3 amino acids: CASSPRQGHTEAFF. The DNA for the CDR3 is TGTGCCAGCAGCCCCCGACAGGGTCACACTGAAGCTTTCTTT.

The V call is TRBV5-1, the J call TRBJ2-3; TRBD1 matches 7 bases. Germline loops: CDR1 SGHRS, CDR2 YFSETQ. CDR3 length equals 15 residues. The trim removed 4 bases at V and 0 bases at J, leaving 5 bases unmatched. The CDR3 bases are TGCGCCAGCAGCAGGGACAGCACTAGCACAGATACGCAGTATTTT. It is translated as CASSRDSTSTDTQYF. The complete variable domain, with remaining parts taken from reference TRBV5-1 and TRBJ2-3, reads KAGVTQTPRYLIKTRGQQVTLSCSPISGHRSVSWYQQTPGQGLQFLFEYFSETQRNKGNFPGRFSGRQFSNSRSEMNVSTLELGDSALYLCASSRDSTSTDTQYFGPGTRLTVL.

This sequence joins TRBV11-2 and TRBJ2-2, with 8 bases matching TRBD1. Germline CDR1 is SGHAT and CDR2 is FQNNGV. Trimming took 1 base from V and 5 from J; bases not matched to a gene: 3. This CDR3 is built from 15 residues. The CDR3 DNA sequence: TGTGCCAGCAGCTTAGGACAGGGGTATACCGGGGAGCTGTTTTTT. Translation gives CASSLGQGYTGELFF. Full variable domain (rest looked up from reference TRBV11-2 and TRBJ2-2): EAGVAQSPRYKIIEKRQSVAFWCNPISGHATLYWYQQILGQGPKLLIQFQNNGVVDDSQLPKDRFSAERLKGVDSTLKIQPAKLEDSAVYLCASSLGQGYTGELFFGEGSRLTVL.

V is TRBV15 and J is TRBJ2-1, with a tentative D call TRBD2 (6 bases). The CDR3 length is 15 residues. Germline V lookup: CDR1 LNHNV, CDR2 YYDKDF (reference sequence). Trimming stripped 5 bases from V and 6 bases from J, with 17 bases between. CDR3 nucleotides: TGTGCCACCAGCCCCTTCGGCGGGACTCTCAATGAGCAGTTCTTC. It yields the protein CATSPFGGTLNEQFF.

The rearrangement links TRBV10-3 to TRBJ1-2; 7 nucleotides match TRBD1. CDR1 and CDR2 from the germline V gene are ENHRY and SYGVKD. This CDR3 is 14 amino acids long. With V trimmed by 4 bases and J by 7 bases, 9 bases remained unmatched. The CDR3 region has the DNA TGTGCCATCAGTGCTAAGACAGGGCCCCCTGGCTACACCTTC. As protein: CAISAKTGPPGYTF.

The chain employs TRBV5-1 and TRBJ2-1; a weak D match, TRBD1 (6 bases). Germline CDR1 and CDR2: SGHRS and YFSETQ. Trimming cost V 0 bases and J 6 bases, with 13 bases left between them. CDR3 length: 15 amino acids. The CDR3 coding sequence is TGCGCCAGCAGCTTGGTGGGGGCCGATCTCAATGAGCAGTTCTTC. The encoded protein is CASSLVGADLNEQFF.

This rearrangement joins TRBV5-1 to TRBJ2-5; the D gene is possibly TRBD2 (6 bases). Trimming took 0 bases from V and 3 from J, leaving 6 bases between them. The germline V gene encodes CDR1 SGHRS and CDR2 YFSETQ. The CDR3 is 13 amino acids. This CDR3 reads CASSLEREETQYF. As DNA, the CDR3 is TGCGCCAGCAGCTTGGAGCGGGAAGAGACCCAGTACTTC.

This sequence joins TRBV11-3 and TRBJ2-1; maybe TRBD1 (6 bases). The CDR3 spans 17 residues. Deletions cut 4 bases from V and 0 bases from J, with 16 bases between. Germline V gene data show CDR1 as SGHNT and CDR2 as YENEEA. CDR3 DNA sequence: TGTGCCAGCAGCTCAAAAAAAACAGGGAGCTCCTACAATGAGCAGTTCTTC. This codes for CASSSKKTGSSYNEQFF.